Here is one T cell receptor beta chain with its context. This sample stems from a study of OX40 agonist ivuxolimab in advanced cancers. Across the whole study: Across the patients, intravenous ivuxolimab was delivered every 2 weeks at 0.01 to 10 mg/kg.

Sequencing was performed with immunoSEQ multiplex PCR; in TCRdb, only in-frame clones are kept and a portion is missing. Of 34,000 or so clones in the sample, 75% to 95% were seen once. With 5 bases removed from V and 2 bases from J, the gap between germline ends came to 11 bases. The CDR3 length is 13 residues. In germline, CDR1 is SGHRS, CDR2 YFSETQ. The receptor comes from an adult with an advanced solid tumor such as melanoma, head and neck, liver or kidney cancer. The V gene is TRBV5-1, the J gene TRBJ2-7, with D perhaps matching TRBD2 (5 bases). The sequences come from CD4+ or CD8+ T cells sorted from blood, collected in a trial of the OX40 agonist ivuxolimab. The CDR3 here is CASSPDGTYEQYV. For the CDR3, the DNA is TGCGCCAGCAGTCCGGACGGGACCTACGAGCAGTACGTC.